The T cell receptor (beta chain) under discussion was sequenced for a study of T cells in localized non-small cell lung cancer. General study findings and limits: There was higher T cell clonality in uninvolved adjacent lung than in tumor, and it was highest there. Within adjacent lung there appeared a median approximately 58 of the top 100 tumor clones. Tumor samples were not multi-region, leaving intratumor heterogeneity unexcluded.

Assay: immunoSEQ multiplex PCR; the TCRdb copy retains only in-frame clones and omits some. The profile shows 75,000 to 95,000 clones, around three quarters of them singletons. To note about this clone: Its antigen remains unidentified.

The V gene end was trimmed by 1 base and the J gene end by 7 bases; junction bases not matched to a gene: 5. The CDR3 length is 15 residues. From germline, CDR1 is MNHNY and CDR2 SVGAGI (reference sequence). This TCR came from a man between 40 and 70 years old with stage II squamous cell lung carcinoma. The chain couples TRBV6-6 to TRBJ1-4, with 8 bases identical to TRBD1. Specimen: PBMCs, collected before any cancer treatment. The CDR3 DNA sequence: TGTGCCAGCAGTTACTTAGGGACAGGAGTTGAAAAACTGTTTTTT. This encodes CASSYLGTGVEKLFF.